This TCR beta chain was sequenced during a study of long-term antiretroviral therapy in people with HIV. Samples were assayed with immunoSEQ v3.0 at survey level. Using immunoSEQ multiplex PCR, the repertoire was profiled, and TCRdb retains in-frame clones only, with some absent. The sample includes about 32,000 clones, roughly 85% of them seen just once. Notes on this clone: Its matching antigen is unknown.

General study results and limits: Among HIV repertoires, CDR3 length ranges were narrower than those of controls. ART preceded a rise in diversity that nonetheless stayed lower than in transplant donor controls.

The receptor was derived from a man between 18 and 29 years old with HIV. This specimen consisted of unsorted PBMCs, obtained about 3.5 years after starting antiretroviral therapy.

CDR3 residues: CSASLTNEQFF. The CDR3 DNA follows: TGCAGTGCTAGCCTTACCAATGAGCAGTTCTTC. The V and J genes are TRBV20-1 and TRBJ2-1; D gene ambiguous. Germline V lookup: CDR1 DFQATT, CDR2 SNEGSKA (reference sequence). Trimming shortened V by 3 bases and J by 6 bases, and 6 bases separated the two germline ends. This CDR3 spans 11 amino acids.